One sample yielded the 32 T cell receptor beta chains listed below, sequenced in a study of blood T cell repertoires in COVID-19. The method was immunoSEQ multiplex PCR; TCRdb's version includes in-frame clones alone and lacks a portion of them. The table has around 340,000 clones, approximately 82% seen once. Sequenced sample: peripheral blood. The receptors were sampled from a man between 25 and 39 years old with active or convalescent COVID-19.

The chain couples TRBV7-9 to TRBJ2-3; weak D call: TRBD2 (7 bases). Trimming took off 6 bases at V and 3 bases at J, with 13 bases between the two ends. CDR3 length: 14 residues. Germline V lookup: CDR1 SEHNR, CDR2 FQNEAQ (reference sequence). Written as DNA, the CDR3 is TGTGCCAGCAGGAACAGGGAGGGTACAGATACGCAGTATTTT. Translating gives CASRNREGTDTQYF. The full variable domain, rest sourced from reference TRBV7-9 and TRBJ2-3, is DTGVSQNPRHKITKRGQNVTFRCDPISEHNRLYWYRQTLGQGPEFLTYFQNEAQLEKSRLLSDRFSAERPKGSFSTLEIQRTEQGDSAMYLCASRNREGTDTQYFGPGTRLTVL.

The chain combines TRBV14 with TRBJ2-2; no clear D. CDR3 length: 16 residues. Trimming shortened V by 0 bases and J by 5 bases, and 13 bases separated the two germline ends. Per the germline V gene, CDR1 is SGHDN and CDR2 is FVKESK. The CDR3 spells CASSQDAASITGELFF. The CDR3 region has the DNA TGTGCCAGCAGCCAAGACGCGGCCTCGATTACCGGGGAGCTGTTTTTT.

The V and J genes are TRBV5-5 and TRBJ2-2; 7 positions agree with TRBD2. J was trimmed by 1 base and V by 0 bases; bases with no gene match: 3. Per germline, CDR1 SGHKS and CDR2 YYEKEE (reference sequence). The CDR3 loop spans 16 amino acids. The CDR3 DNA sequence: TGTGCCAGCAGCTTGGAAGGCGGGGGGAACACCGGGGAGCTGTTTTTT. Amino acids: CASSLEGGGNTGELFF.

The V call is TRBV6-5, the J call TRBJ1-1; tentative D call: TRBD1 (6 bases). The V and J ends lost 6 bases and 0 bases respectively, with 14 bases between them. This CDR3 is built from 15 residues. The germline V gene encodes CDR1 MNHEY and CDR2 SVGAGI. The CDR3 DNA reads as TGTGCCAGCAGACTACCGGGACAACTGAACACTGAAGCTTTCTTT. Amino acids: CASRLPGQLNTEAFF.

The chain recombines TRBV19 with TRBJ2-3; 11 positions agree with TRBD2. Unmatched junction bases numbered 5, after V lost 5 bases and J lost 1 base. CDR3 length: 16 amino acids. The germline CDR1 and CDR2 sequences are LNHDA and SQIVND (reference sequence). CDR3 DNA sequence: TGTGCCAGTAGTCGGGAGACTAGCGGGGGCACAGATACGCAGTATTTT. It codes for CASSRETSGGTDTQYF.

This chain links TRBV10-2 with TRBJ2-2; D is unresolved. Germline V gives CDR1 WSHSY, CDR2 SAAADI. The CDR3 is made up of 14 amino acids. The V gene lost 0 bases and the J gene lost 2 bases, with 4 bases spanning the gap. CDR3 region: CASSESSNTGELFF. CDR3 nucleotide sequence: TGCGCCAGCAGTGAGTCTAGCAACACCGGGGAGCTGTTTTTT.

This clone was counted a single time. This chain links TRBV12-3 or TRBV12-4 with TRBJ1-1; D gene unclear. Trimming removed 3 bases at V and 3 bases at J, with 8 bases between. The CDR3 has 13 residues. The CDR3 reads CASSFSGDTEAFF. The CDR3 DNA follows: TGTGCCAGCAGTTTCTCTGGAGACACTGAAGCTTTCTTT.

The V call is TRBV27, the J call TRBJ2-5, with D possibly TRBD1 on 5 matching bases. Germline CDR1 MNHEY, CDR2 SMNVEV (reference sequence). V was shortened by 5 bases and J by 2 bases, with 24 bases between the two germline ends. This CDR3 region has 18 residues. The DNA for the CDR3 is TGTGCCAGCAGTCCCCCGCATTATACCACAGGAAGACAAGAGACCCAGTACTTC. Translated: CASSPPHYTTGRQETQYF.

V and J are TRBV28 and TRBJ1-1, with D unresolved. Germline assignment: CDR1 MDHEN and CDR2 SYDVKM. Trimming removed 5 bases at V and 10 bases at J, with 20 bases between. The CDR3 is 14 residues long. As DNA, the CDR3 is TGTGCCAGCAGTCTACGTCCCGAGGTAGACGGAGCTTTCTTT. This gives the protein CASSLRPEVDGAFF.

The chain combines TRBV5-4 with TRBJ2-7; 10 bases match TRBD2. Losses at the gene ends were 0 bases for V and 7 bases for J; bases not matched to a gene: 7. This CDR3 comprises 15 residues. CDR1 is SGHNT, CDR2 YYREEE, per germline (reference sequence). The DNA for the CDR3 is TGTGCCAGCAGCTTGGGAGCGGGGGGGCCTGGTGAGCAGTACTTC. The encoded protein is CASSLGAGGPGEQYF.

This chain connects TRBV28 to TRBJ1-4; D call uncertain. This CDR3 is 12 amino acids long. Germline values: CDR1 MDHEN, CDR2 SYDVKM. Trimming took 6 bases from V and 5 from J, leaving 7 bases between them. The CDR3 region is CASSSTNEKLFF. Written as DNA, the CDR3 is TGTGCCAGCAGCTCCACAAATGAAAAACTGTTTTTT.

Only a few counts were recorded for this clone. The chain recombines TRBV9 with TRBJ1-1; no clear D gene. V was clipped by 3 bases and J by 3 bases, with 9 bases between them. The germline V gene has CDR1 SGDLS and CDR2 YYNGEE. The CDR3 has 13 amino acids. The CDR3 loop reads CASSARSDTEAFF. CDR3 nucleotide sequence: TGTGCCAGCAGCGCCCGGTCGGACACTGAAGCTTTCTTT.

The rearrangement joins TRBV2 to TRBJ1-6; D call uncertain. The CDR3 extends over 14 amino acids. Germline loops: CDR1 SNHLY, CDR2 FYNNEI. V was cut by 3 bases and J by 7 bases, with 10 bases left in between. Here the CDR3 DNA reads TGTGCCAGCAGTGAGAGAGGGCAAAATTCACCCCTCCACTTT. Translation gives CASSERGQNSPLHF.

V and J are TRBV3-1 (or the pseudogene TRBV3-2) and TRBJ1-5; TRBD1 aligns across 9 bases. V lost 5 bases to trimming and J lost 0 bases; unmatched junction nucleotides: 14. The germline V gene encodes CDR1 LGHDT and CDR2 YNNKEL (reference sequence). The CDR3 contains 19 residues. The DNA for the CDR3 is TGTGCCAGCAGCTTAAACCCGGGACAGGGACCTTATAGCAATCAGCCCCAGCATTTT. Residues: CASSLNPGQGPYSNQPQHF.

V gene TRBV6-2 or TRBV6-3 combines with J gene TRBJ2-6; D gene uncertain. V lost 4 bases and J 0 bases, leaving 7 bases between the germline ends. This CDR3 has 15 amino acids. Germline lookup yields CDR1 MNHEY and CDR2 SVGEGT. In nucleotides, the CDR3 is TGTGCCAGCAGTTCTTCTATCTCTGGGGCCAACGTCCTGACTTTC. Protein sequence: CASSSSISGANVLTF.

This chain uses TRBV27 with TRBJ1-5; maybe TRBD1 (6 bases). The CDR3 length is 13 residues. Trimming stripped 2 bases from V and 6 bases from J, with 8 bases between. CDR1 is MNHEY, CDR2 SMNVEV, per germline (reference sequence). Written as DNA, the CDR3 is TGTGCCAGCAGTTTAGGGGGCGCTCAGCCCCAGCATTTT. Translated: CASSLGGAQPQHF.

The sample holds a few counts of this clone. V usage is TRBV7-9 and J usage is TRBJ1-2; a possible D gene is TRBD1 (5 bases). The CDR3 consists of 16 residues. Per germline, CDR1 SEHNR and CDR2 FQNEAQ (reference sequence). V was clipped by 3 bases and J by 2 bases, with 16 bases between them. This CDR3 is CASSLKTGPVNYGYTF. The CDR3 nucleotides are TGTGCCAGCAGCTTGAAAACAGGCCCCGTGAACTATGGCTACACCTTC. The full variable domain, with the rest looked up from reference TRBV7-9 and TRBJ1-2, is DTGVSQNPRHKITKRGQNVTFRCDPISEHNRLYWYRQTLGQGPEFLTYFQNEAQLEKSRLLSDRFSAERPKGSFSTLEIQRTEQGDSAMYLCASSLKTGPVNYGYTFGSGTRLTVV.

This chain joins TRBV15 and TRBJ2-1; 10 positions match TRBD2. CDR1 LNHNV and CDR2 YYDKDF come from the germline V gene (reference sequence). The length of the CDR3 is 16 residues. Trimming at V came to 0 bases and at J to 5 bases, leaving 4 bases not matched to a gene. CDR3 DNA: TGTGCCACCAGCAGAGAAGTAGGACTAGCGGACAATGAGCAGTTCTTC. Translation gives CATSREVGLADNEQFF. The whole variable domain, remainder taken from reference TRBV15 and TRBJ2-1, is DAMVIQNPRYQVTQFGKPVTLSCSQTLNHNVMYWYQQKSSQAPKLLFHYYDKDFNNEADTPDNFQSRRPNTSFCFLDIRSPGLGDTAMYLCATSREVGLADNEQFFGPGTRLTVL.

This clone was counted a single time. The gene calls are TRBV6-2 or TRBV6-3 and TRBJ2-7; 10 bases agree with TRBD1. Germline values: CDR1 MNHEY, CDR2 SVGEGT. The CDR3 sequence is 15 residues long. With 4 bases clipped from V and 3 bases from J, the junction kept 6 bases outside the gene matches. The CDR3 bases are TGTGCCAGCAGTTTAATCGGGACAGGGGTCTACGAGCAGTACTTC. This encodes CASSLIGTGVYEQYF.

The V and J genes are TRBV28 and TRBJ2-3; D unresolved. V was pared by 5 bases and J by 0 bases, with 6 bases between. Germline V gene sequence: CDR1 MDHEN, CDR2 SYDVKM. The CDR3 is 13 amino acids. The CDR3 DNA follows: TGTGCCAGCAGTCCCTTTAGCACAGATACGCAGTATTTT. Its translation is CASSPFSTDTQYF.

The chain uses TRBV18 and TRBJ2-5; unclear D gene. V lost 2 bases, J lost 5 bases, and 12 bases lay in between. The CDR3 sequence is 14 residues long. Germline V CDR1 and CDR2: KGHSH, LQKENI. DNA for the CDR3: TGTGCCAGCTCACCAGTTCCACCCGCGGAGACCCAGTACTTC. Residues: CASSPVPPAETQYF. The complete variable domain, with remaining parts taken from reference TRBV18 and TRBJ2-5, reads NAGVMQNPRHLVRRRGQEARLRCSPMKGHSHVYWYRQLPEEGLKFMVYLQKENIIDESGMPKERFSAEFPKEGPSILRIQQVVRGDSAAYFCASSPVPPAETQYFGPGTRLLVL.

This clone was counted between two and nine times. V and J are TRBV29-1 and TRBJ2-7; a possible D gene is TRBD2 (6 bases). Germline CDR1 and CDR2: SQVTM and ANQGSEA. V was trimmed by 3 bases and J by 0 bases, leaving 12 bases between them. The CDR3 covers 14 residues. DNA for the CDR3: TGCAGCGTTGAGTTAGACGGGAGCTCCTACGAGCAGTACTTC. Its translation is CSVELDGSSYEQYF.

V usage is TRBV15 and J usage is TRBJ1-1; no firm D call. CDR3 length: 17 residues. V was cut by 0 bases and J by 1 base, with 15 bases left in between. Germline V lookup: CDR1 LNHNV, CDR2 YYDKDF (reference sequence). The CDR3 region is CATSRDLYRRENTEAFF. Written as DNA, the CDR3 is TGTGCCACCAGCAGAGATTTATATAGACGGGAGAACACTGAAGCTTTCTTT.

CDR3 DNA: TGTGCCAGCAGGACAACTCCCGCGAACACTGAAGCTTTCTTT. As protein: CASRTTPANTEAFF. J is TRBJ1-1 and V is TRBV7-3, with D uncertain. V was cut by 6 bases and J by 1 base, with 12 bases left in between. The CDR3 length is 14 residues. In germline, CDR1 is SGHTA, CDR2 FQGTGA.

The chain has TRBV7-2 and TRBJ1-1; D is perhaps TRBD1 (5 bases). The CDR3 has 15 amino acids. CDR1 is SGHTA and CDR2 is FQGNSA in the germline V gene. V was shortened by 5 bases and J by 3 bases, with 16 bases between the two germline ends. CDR3 coding DNA: TGTGCCAGCAGCCCACTCCAGGGTGGGTACACTGAAGCTTTCTTT. This translates into CASSPLQGGYTEAFF.

In this sample, this clone turned up once. The chain combines TRBV20-1 with TRBJ1-2; maybe TRBD1 (5 bases). This CDR3 contains 11 residues. Germline loops: CDR1 DFQATT, CDR2 SNEGSKA (reference sequence). V was pared by 5 bases and J by 3 bases, with 7 bases between. The CDR3 sequence: CSAARDYGYTF. In nucleotides, the CDR3 is TGCAGTGCTGCCAGGGACTATGGCTACACCTTC.

The gene calls are TRBV7-9 and TRBJ1-6, with 12 bases that match TRBD1. The CDR3 spans 15 residues. Trimming took 4 bases from V and 9 from J; bases not matched to a gene: 4. Germline CDR1 SEHNR, CDR2 FQNEAQ (reference sequence). In DNA form, the CDR3 reads TGTGCCAGCAGCTATCCGGGACAGGGGGCTTCACCCCTCCACTTT. As protein: CASSYPGQGASPLHF.

This clone appeared once. This chain connects TRBV6-2 or TRBV6-3 to TRBJ2-1, with D possibly matching TRBD2 (5 bases). V was cut by 2 bases and J by 9 bases, with 11 bases left in between. There are 13 residues in the CDR3. Germline V lookup: CDR1 MNHEY, CDR2 SVGEGT. CDR3 residues: CASSYDYLSEQFF. The CDR3 DNA follows: TGTGCCAGCAGTTACGACTATCTTAGTGAGCAGTTCTTC.

A single count supports this clone. CDR3 in amino acids: CASSHNGGGQPQHF. The CDR3 DNA sequence: TGTGCCAGCAGCCACAACGGGGGGGGTCAGCCCCAGCATTTT. V gene TRBV3-1 (or the pseudogene TRBV3-2) combines with J gene TRBJ1-5; tentative D call: TRBD1 (5 bases). Germline V lookup: CDR1 LGHDT, CDR2 YNNKEL (reference sequence). This CDR3 is built from 14 residues. V lost 3 bases to trimming and J lost 6 bases, with 12 bases between them.

This chain uses TRBV9 with TRBJ2-2, with TRBD1 as a possible D gene (6 bases). The germline V gene encodes CDR1 SGDLS and CDR2 YYNGEE. The CDR3 length is 16 residues. The V gene lost 2 bases and the J gene lost 6 bases, with 17 bases spanning the gap. CDR3 bases: TGTGCCAGCAGCGTCTTACAGGGCCCTGGGGCCGGGGAGCTGTTTTTT. Translation: CASSVLQGPGAGELFF.

The chain combines TRBV2 with TRBJ2-2; tentative D call: TRBD1 (5 bases). The CDR3 runs 14 residues. Germline-derived CDR1 and CDR2 are SNHLY and FYNNEI. V was trimmed by 6 bases and J by 0 bases, leaving 8 bases between them. The CDR3 region is CASRDISNTGELFF. The DNA of the CDR3 is TGTGCCAGCAGGGACATTTCGAACACCGGGGAGCTGTTTTTT.

The DNA for the CDR3 is TGTGCCAGCAGCCGGACACTTTACACTGAAGCTTTCTTT. Its protein product is CASSRTLYTEAFF. J is TRBJ1-1 and V is TRBV9; TRBD1 is a possible D gene (5 bases). The CDR3 totals 13 residues. Trimming removed 4 bases at V and 3 bases at J, with 10 bases between. CDR1 is SGDLS, CDR2 YYNGEE, per germline.